This record looks at one TCR beta chain sequence and its context. The length of the CDR3 is 14 residues. Trimming shortened V by 4 bases and J by 0 bases, and 10 bases separated the two germline ends. The germline V gene encodes CDR1 MNHEY and CDR2 SVGEGT. This specimen comes from a study of T cell responses to AZD1222 COVID-19 vaccine. About the study: Timing groups of about 4 and about 12 weeks for second doses were pooled.

Clones were read by immunoSEQ multiplex PCR, and TCRdb kept only the in-frame ones, dropping some. The sample contains 45,000 to 55,000 clones, about 86% of which appear only once. Source: peripheral blood, taken on day 0 of AZD1222 vaccination. This TCR came from an adult in good health. The J gene is TRBJ2-7, the V gene TRBV6-2 or TRBV6-3, with D perhaps matching TRBD2 (6 bases). CDR3 amino acids: CASSWDFSSYEQYF. The CDR3 coding sequence is TGTGCCAGCAGTTGGGACTTCAGCTCCTACGAGCAGTACTTC.